This T cell receptor beta chain derives from a study of blood T cell repertoires in COVID-19 (dated by TCRdb to 2020 to 2022). For context, the study as a whole: Samples covering the acute and convalescent phases of COVID-19 were provided by collaborators in the United States, Italy and Spain. The prospective study material was composed of cDNA or gDNA derived from T cells, B-cell-depleted T cells, or PBMCs. The dataset comprised deeply sampled blood TCRbeta repertoires from subjects exposed to, actively infected with, or recovered from COVID-19. A freely available public database, intended as a resource for researchers studying the immune response to SARS-CoV-2, is where the repertoires were released. The samples were drawn from two sources: the first 160 participants of the ongoing ImmuneRACE study, and 1,200 or so subjects contributed by 6 global collaborators. Sample metadata almost always included a de-identified subject ID, COVID-19 status, age in years and sex. Where HLA class I and class II types were available, the types were taken from metadata supplied by the sample provider, not from assay-based typing. Broad study findings and their caveats: Clinical and demographic metadata were provided uncurated, with the amount varying by source and participant.

TCRbeta CDR3 regions were amplified from genomic DNA using the immunoSEQ Assay, a bias-controlled multiplex PCR. In the source study's methods: Nucleated cell counts per sample were estimated from amplification of reference gene primers within the assay. Sequence reads were collapsed and filtered to measure the absolute abundance of every unique TCRbeta CDR3 rearrangement. For each sample, productive Simpson clonality was calculated as the square root of Simpson's diversity index across productive rearrangements. Drawn from immuneACCESS, this table holds only the in-frame rearrangements with V and J called that TCRdb kept. Clones are partly lost; checked studies trace under half to an unresolved V gene and leave the rest unexplained. V and J calls and clone size are copied from that table; D and trimming were computed from the DNA. The sample data list over 45,000 clones, and roughly 83% of these were observed just once. The ten largest clones take up 4.4% of the sample.

There are a few counts of this clone. What antigen it recognizes has not been identified. No base qualities exist here, and no much larger clone lies one base off it. Each collaborating institution followed its own protocols to collect whole blood in K2EDTA tubes. For TCRbeta analysis, collaborators shipped samples as frozen whole blood, isolated PBMCs, or DNA extracted from either of those sample types. The CDR3 holds 13 amino acids from the cysteine to the phenylalanine. Kept here is only the CDR3 DNA, which spans 39 bases and is read in frame from base 1. The V and J ends are trimmed by 8 bases and 2 bases, leaving 11 bases between them. For CDR1 and CDR2, the germline V gene lists MGHRA and YSYEKL.

The V and J segments used are TRBV4-1 and TRBJ2-3, with a tentative D gene TRBD2 over 6 matching bases. The TCR comes from a man aged 50-59 years with active COVID-19. Sequencing input: peripheral blood. The DNA sequence reads TGCGCCAGCGGACGGGGGAACACAGATACGCAGTATTTT. This encodes CASGRGNTDTQYF.